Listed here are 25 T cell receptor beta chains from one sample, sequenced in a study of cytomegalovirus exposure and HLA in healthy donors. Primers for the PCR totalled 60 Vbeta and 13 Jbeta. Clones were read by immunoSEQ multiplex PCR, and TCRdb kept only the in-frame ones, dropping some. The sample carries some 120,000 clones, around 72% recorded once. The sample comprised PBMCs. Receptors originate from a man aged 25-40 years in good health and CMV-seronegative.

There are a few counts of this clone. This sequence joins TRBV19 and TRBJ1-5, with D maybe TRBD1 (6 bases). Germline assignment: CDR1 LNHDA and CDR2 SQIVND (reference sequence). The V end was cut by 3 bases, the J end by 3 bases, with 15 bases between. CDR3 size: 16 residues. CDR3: CASSISYRVDNQPQHF. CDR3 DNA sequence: TGTGCCAGTAGTATTTCCTACAGGGTCGACAATCAGCCCCAGCATTTT.

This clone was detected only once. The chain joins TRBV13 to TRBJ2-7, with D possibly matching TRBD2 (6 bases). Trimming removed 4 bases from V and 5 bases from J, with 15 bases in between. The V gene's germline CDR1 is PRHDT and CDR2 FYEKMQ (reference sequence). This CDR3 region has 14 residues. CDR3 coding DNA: TGTGCCAGCAGCTCCCAACTAGCTTCGGACGAGCAGTACTTC. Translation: CASSSQLASDEQYF. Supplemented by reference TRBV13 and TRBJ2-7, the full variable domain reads AAGVIQSPRHLIKEKRETATLKCYPIPRHDTVYWYQQGPGQDPQFLISFYEKMQSDKGSIPDRFSAQQFSDYHSELNMSSLELGDSALYFCASSSQLASDEQYFGPGTRLTVT.

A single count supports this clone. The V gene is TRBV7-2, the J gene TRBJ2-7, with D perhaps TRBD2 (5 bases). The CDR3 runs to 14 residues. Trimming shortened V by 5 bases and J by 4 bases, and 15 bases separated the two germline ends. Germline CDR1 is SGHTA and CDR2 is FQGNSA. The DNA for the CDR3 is TGTGCCAGCAGCCCTCTGGCTAGCAAGTACGAGCAGTACTTC. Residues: CASSPLASKYEQYF. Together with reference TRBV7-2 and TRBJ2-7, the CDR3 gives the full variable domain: GAGVSQSPSNKVTEKGKDVELRCDPISGHTALYWYRQSLGQGLEFLIYFQGNSAPDKSGLPSDRFSAERTGGSVSTLTIQRTQQEDSAVYLCASSPLASKYEQYFGPGTRLTVT.

CDR3 sequence reads: CASSSLAGPLRTDTQYF. DNA for the CDR3: TGTGCCAGCAGTTCCCTCGCAGGGCCTCTACGGACAGATACGCAGTATTTT. This chain connects TRBV27 to TRBJ2-3, with D maybe TRBD1 (5 bases). The V end was cut by 4 bases, the J end by 3 bases, with 20 bases between. CDR3 size: 17 residues. Germline-derived CDR1 and CDR2 are MNHEY and SMNVEV (reference sequence).

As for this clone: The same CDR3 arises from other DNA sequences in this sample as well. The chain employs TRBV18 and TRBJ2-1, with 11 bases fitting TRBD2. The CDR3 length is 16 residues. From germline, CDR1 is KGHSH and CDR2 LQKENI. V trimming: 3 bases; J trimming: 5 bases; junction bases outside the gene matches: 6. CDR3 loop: CASSPGLAGGNNEQFF. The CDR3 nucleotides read TGTGCCAGCTCACCGGGCCTAGCGGGGGGTAACAATGAGCAGTTCTTC.

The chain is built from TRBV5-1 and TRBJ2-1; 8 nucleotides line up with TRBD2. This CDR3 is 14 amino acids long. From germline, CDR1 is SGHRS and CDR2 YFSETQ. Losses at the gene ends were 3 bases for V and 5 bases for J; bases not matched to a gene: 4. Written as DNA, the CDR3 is TGCGCCAGCAGCTCGGGAGGGGCCCACAATGAGCAGTTCTTC. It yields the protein CASSSGGAHNEQFF.

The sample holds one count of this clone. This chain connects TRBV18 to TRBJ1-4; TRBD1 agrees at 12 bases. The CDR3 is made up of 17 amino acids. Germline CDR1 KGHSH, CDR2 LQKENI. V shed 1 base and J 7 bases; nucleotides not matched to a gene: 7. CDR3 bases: TGTGCCAGCTCACCACGGGGACAGGGGGCAGGGAGTGAAAAACTGTTTTTT. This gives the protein CASSPRGQGAGSEKLFF. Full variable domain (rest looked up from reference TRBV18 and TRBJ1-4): NAGVMQNPRHLVRRRGQEARLRCSPMKGHSHVYWYRQLPEEGLKFMVYLQKENIIDESGMPKERFSAEFPKEGPSILRIQQVVRGDSAAYFCASSPRGQGAGSEKLFFGSGTQLSVL.

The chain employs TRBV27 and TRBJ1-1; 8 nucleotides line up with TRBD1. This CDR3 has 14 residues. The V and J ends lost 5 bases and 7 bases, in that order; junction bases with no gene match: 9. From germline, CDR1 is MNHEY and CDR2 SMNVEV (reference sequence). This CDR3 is CASSPRTDRGEAFF. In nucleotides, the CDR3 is TGTGCCAGCAGTCCCCGTACCGACAGGGGTGAAGCTTTCTTT.

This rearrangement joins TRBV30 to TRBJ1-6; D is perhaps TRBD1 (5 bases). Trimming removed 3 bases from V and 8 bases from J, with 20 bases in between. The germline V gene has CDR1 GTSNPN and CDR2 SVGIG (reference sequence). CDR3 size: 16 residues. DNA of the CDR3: TGTGCCTGGAGACCAGGTCAGGGCGTACGCCATTCACCCCTCCACTTT. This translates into CAWRPGQGVRHSPLHF.

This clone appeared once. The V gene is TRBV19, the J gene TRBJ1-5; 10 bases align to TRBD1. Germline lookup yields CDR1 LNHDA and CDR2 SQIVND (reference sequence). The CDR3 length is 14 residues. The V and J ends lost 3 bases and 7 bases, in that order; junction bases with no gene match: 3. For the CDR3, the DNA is TGTGCCAGTAGTATCCGGACAGGGGGACAGCCCCAGCATTTT. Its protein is CASSIRTGGQPQHF.

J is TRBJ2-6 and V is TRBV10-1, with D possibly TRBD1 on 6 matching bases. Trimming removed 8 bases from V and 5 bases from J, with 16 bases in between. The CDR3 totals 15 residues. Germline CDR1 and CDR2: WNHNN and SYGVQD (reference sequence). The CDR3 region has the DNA TGCGCCAGCGACAGGACCCCTCCTCGGGCCAACGTCCTGACTTTC. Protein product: CASDRTPPRANVLTF.

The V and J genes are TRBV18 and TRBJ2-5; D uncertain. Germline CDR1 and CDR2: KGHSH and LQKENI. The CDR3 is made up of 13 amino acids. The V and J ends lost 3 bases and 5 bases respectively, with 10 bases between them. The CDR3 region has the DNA TGTGCCAGCTCACCCGCCTCCCGGGAGACCCAGTACTTC. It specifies CASSPASRETQYF. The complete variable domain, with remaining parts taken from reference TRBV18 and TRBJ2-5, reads NAGVMQNPRHLVRRRGQEARLRCSPMKGHSHVYWYRQLPEEGLKFMVYLQKENIIDESGMPKERFSAEFPKEGPSILRIQQVVRGDSAAYFCASSPASRETQYFGPGTRLLVL.

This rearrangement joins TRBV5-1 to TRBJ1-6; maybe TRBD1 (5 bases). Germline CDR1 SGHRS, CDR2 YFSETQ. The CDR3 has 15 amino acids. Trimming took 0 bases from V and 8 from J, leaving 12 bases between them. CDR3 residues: CASSLDWGGDSPLHF. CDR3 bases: TGCGCCAGCAGCTTGGATTGGGGAGGGGATTCACCCCTCCACTTT.

This CDR3 reads CASSIGQRFTDTQYF. As DNA, the CDR3 is TGTGCCAGTAGTATAGGACAGCGATTCACAGATACGCAGTATTTT. The rearrangement links TRBV19 to TRBJ2-3, with D tentatively TRBD1 (5 bases). Germline V lookup: CDR1 LNHDA, CDR2 SQIVND (reference sequence). The germline V and J ends were trimmed by 1 base and 2 bases, with 10 bases remaining between them. The CDR3 length is 15 residues.

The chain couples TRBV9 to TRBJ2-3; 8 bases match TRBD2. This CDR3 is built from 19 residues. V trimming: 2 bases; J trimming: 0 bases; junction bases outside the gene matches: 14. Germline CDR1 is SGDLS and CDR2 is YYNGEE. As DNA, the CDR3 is TGTGCCAGCAGCGTTAATGGCGGGGGGACACCTTCTAGCACAGATACGCAGTATTTT. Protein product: CASSVNGGGTPSSTDTQYF.

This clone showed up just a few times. The CDR3 region has the DNA TGTGCCAGCAGTGAAGCCTACGGGGTTCCCTACGAGCAGTACTTC. As protein: CASSEAYGVPYEQYF. The chain links TRBV6-1 to TRBJ2-7; weak D call: TRBD2 (5 bases). CDR3 length: 15 amino acids. The germline CDR1 and CDR2 sequences are MNHNS and SASEGT. V dropped 0 bases and J dropped 2 bases, with 11 bases sitting between them.

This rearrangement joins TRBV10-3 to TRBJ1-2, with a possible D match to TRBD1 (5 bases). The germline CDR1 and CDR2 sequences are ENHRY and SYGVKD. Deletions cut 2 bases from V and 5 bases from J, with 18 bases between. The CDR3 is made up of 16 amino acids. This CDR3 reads CAISEGGGRREYGYTF. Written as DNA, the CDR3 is TGTGCCATCAGTGAGGGGGGGGGACGTAGGGAATATGGCTACACCTTC.

CDR3: CAWDPTGNNSPLHF. The CDR3 DNA sequence: TGTGCCTGGGACCCGACAGGGAATAATTCACCCCTCCACTTT. V gene TRBV30 combines with J gene TRBJ1-6; 7 positions agree with TRBD1. Germline CDR1 is GTSNPN and CDR2 is SVGIG (reference sequence). The V segment lost 5 bases and the J segment 5 bases; nucleotides outside the gene matches: 6. There are 14 residues in the CDR3.

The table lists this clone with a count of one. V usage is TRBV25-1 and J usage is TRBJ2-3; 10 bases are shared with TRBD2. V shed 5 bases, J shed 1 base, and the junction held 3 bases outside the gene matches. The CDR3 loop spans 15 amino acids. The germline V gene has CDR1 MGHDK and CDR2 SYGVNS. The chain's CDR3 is CASSPSGGRTDTQYF. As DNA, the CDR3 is TGTGCCAGCAGTCCTAGCGGGGGACGCACAGATACGCAGTATTTT.

CDR3 protein: CASSLSVTSYEQYF. In nucleotides, the CDR3 is TGTGCCAGCAGCCTTAGCGTAACTTCCTACGAGCAGTACTTC. This rearrangement joins TRBV5-6 to TRBJ2-5; TRBD2 might be the D (5 bases). The assigned J gene may be wrong: the sequence end matches TRBJ2-7 better. The CDR3 totals 14 residues. Germline values: CDR1 SGHDT, CDR2 YYEEEE.

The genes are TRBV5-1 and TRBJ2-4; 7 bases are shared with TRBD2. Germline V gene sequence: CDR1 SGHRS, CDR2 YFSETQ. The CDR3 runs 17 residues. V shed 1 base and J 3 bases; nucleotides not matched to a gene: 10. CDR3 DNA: TGCGCCAGCAGCTTGTTATCCGCGGGGGTGGGCAAAAACATTCAGTACTTC. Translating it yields CASSLLSAGVGKNIQYF.

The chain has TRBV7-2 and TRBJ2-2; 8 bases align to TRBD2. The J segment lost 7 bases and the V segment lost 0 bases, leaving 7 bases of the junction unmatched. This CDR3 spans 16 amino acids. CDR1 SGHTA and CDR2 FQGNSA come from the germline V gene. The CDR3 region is CASSLAPGGAGGELFF. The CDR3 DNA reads TGTGCCAGCAGCTTAGCCCCCGGGGGGGCCGGCGGGGAGCTGTTTTTT.

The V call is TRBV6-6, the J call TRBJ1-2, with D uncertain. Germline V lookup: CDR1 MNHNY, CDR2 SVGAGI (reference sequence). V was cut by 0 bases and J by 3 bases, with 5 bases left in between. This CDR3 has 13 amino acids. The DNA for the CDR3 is TGTGCCAGCAGTTACTCGGGCTACTATGGCTACACCTTC. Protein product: CASSYSGYYGYTF.

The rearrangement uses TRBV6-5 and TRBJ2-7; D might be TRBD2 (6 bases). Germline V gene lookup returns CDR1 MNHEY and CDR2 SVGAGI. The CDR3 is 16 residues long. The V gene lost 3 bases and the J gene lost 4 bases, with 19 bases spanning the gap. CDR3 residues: CASSYKVPGGAYEQYF. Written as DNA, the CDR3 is TGTGCCAGCAGTTATAAAGTGCCAGGAGGGGCATACGAGCAGTACTTC.

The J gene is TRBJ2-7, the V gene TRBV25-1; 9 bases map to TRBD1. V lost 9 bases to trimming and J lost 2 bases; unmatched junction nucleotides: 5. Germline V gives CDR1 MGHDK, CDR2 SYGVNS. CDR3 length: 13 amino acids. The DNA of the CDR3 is TGTGCCAGAGTGGACAGGGGACCCTACGAGCAGTACTTC. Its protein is CARVDRGPYEQYF.